This TCR beta chain comes out of a study of pediatric ulcerative colitis. V lost 1 base, J lost 1 base, and 14 bases lay in between. Germline V gene sequence: CDR1 LGHNA, CDR2 YNFKEQ. The CDR3 contains 17 residues. Study-level results: A couple of rectal CDR3 clonotypes occurred in all ulcerative colitis patients. Compared with controls, ulcerative colitis showed greater blood-rectum clone sharing.

Details on this clone: Its specificity is unknown.

Sequencing depth was up to 500,000 reads per sample. TCRdb's table, derived via immunoSEQ multiplex PCR, lists solely in-frame clones and lacks some. The data contain 4,500 to 6,000 clones, roughly 91% of them seen just once; the ten biggest clones take up 1.5% to 2%. The clonotype was recovered from a girl between 10 and 17 years old who was a control in a study of pediatric ulcerative colitis. The chain carries TRBV4-2 and TRBJ2-1, with D perhaps matching TRBD1 or TRBD2 (6 bases each). Sequencing was carried out using blood. The chain's CDR3 is CASSQGGGTSSYNEQFF. The CDR3 bases are TGTGCCAGCAGCCAAGGAGGGGGGACAAGTTCCTACAATGAGCAGTTCTTC.